These T cell receptor beta chains were read from a single sample in a study of cytomegalovirus exposure and HLA in healthy donors. Sequencing used immunoSEQ multiplex PCR; TCRdb keeps in-frame clones, though not all of them. The table includes approximately 150,000 clones, approximately 71% detected once. The specimen sequenced was PBMCs. All receptors come from a young woman in good health and CMV-seropositive. Each CDR3 is given without its conserved first and last residue. Each record gives: D gene, clone size, V gene, J gene, CDR3 protein. The D gene is left open where the match is weak. Only some rows state a clone size, as once, few, many or a class for expanded clones.

-	-	TRBV6-1	TRBJ2-5	ASSEGAGGPETQY
-	-	TRBV7-2	TRBJ1-4	ASSSPTGPLNEKLF
TRBD1	-	TRBV19	TRBJ1-5	ASSIQDRDPNQPQH
TRBD2	few	TRBV6-5	TRBJ2-7	ASSYMRGDEQY
TRBD2	few	TRBV7-3	TRBJ2-1	ASSSSGGHAPNGQF
TRBD1	-	TRBV4-1	TRBJ2-3	ASSQPRTGRDVDTQY
TRBD2	few	TRBV27	TRBJ2-1	ASSAFGTSGTNEQF
-	few	TRBV7-9	TRBJ1-1	ASSLEDRANTEAF
-	-	TRBV28	TRBJ1-2	ASSLEGSNYGYT
-	once	TRBV6-4	TRBJ1-1	ASSVPRGRGGQNTEAF
-	few	TRBV30	TRBJ2-7	AWSVTSTLSYEQY
TRBD2	many	TRBV19	TRBJ2-1	ASSIVGGGSSYNEQF
TRBD1	few	TRBV5-1	TRBJ1-4	ASSVGTGEKLF
TRBD2	-	TRBV5-1	TRBJ2-7	ASSPGVAGSYEQY
TRBD2	-	TRBV9	TRBJ2-1	ASTSSGAPTYNEQF
-	-	TRBV9	TRBJ2-3	ASSMTSGDTQY
-	-	TRBV5-1	TRBJ2-2	ASSLAGTSNTGELF
TRBD1	-	TRBV5-6	TRBJ1-2	ASSSGGNKGGYT
TRBD1	-	TRBV18	TRBJ2-7	ASSPRTGRERYEQY
-	-	TRBV20-1	TRBJ2-7	SARGGDEQY
-	-	TRBV2	TRBJ2-7	ASSEPAYSGTLDHEQY
-	-	TRBV4-3	TRBJ1-1	ASSQSFAGENTEAF
TRBD1	once	TRBV2	TRBJ2-7	ASSRGQDSSYEQY
-	-	TRBV7-9	TRBJ2-1	ASSLSEQF
TRBD1	-	TRBV7-7	TRBJ2-3	ASSRRQGEDTQY
-	-	TRBV5-1	TRBJ2-3	ASSLAGPGYGTDTQY
-	-	TRBV10-3	TRBJ1-4	AISGSEEKLF
TRBD1	-	TRBV15	TRBJ1-3	ATSVGTGASRGNTIY
-	-	TRBV6-6	TRBJ2-5	ASSYSAPPGTQY